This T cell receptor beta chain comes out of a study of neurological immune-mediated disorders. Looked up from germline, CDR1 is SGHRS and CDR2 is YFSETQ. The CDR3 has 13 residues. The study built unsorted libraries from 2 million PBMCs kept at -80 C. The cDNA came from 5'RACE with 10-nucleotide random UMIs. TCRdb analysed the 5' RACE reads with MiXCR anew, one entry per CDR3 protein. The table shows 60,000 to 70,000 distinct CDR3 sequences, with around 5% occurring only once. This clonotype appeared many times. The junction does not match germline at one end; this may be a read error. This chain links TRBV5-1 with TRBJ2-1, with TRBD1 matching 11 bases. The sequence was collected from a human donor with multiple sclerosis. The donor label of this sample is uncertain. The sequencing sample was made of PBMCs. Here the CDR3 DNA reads TGCGCCAGCTCCTCCGGGACAGGGGGGTCATGGGACTTC. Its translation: CASSSGTGGSWDF.